The 30 T cell receptor beta chains below come from one sample, sequenced in a study of regulatory T cells in long-lasting Graves disease. iRepertoire HTBI primers and Arm-PCR of CDR3 regions built TCR beta libraries. TCRdb fed the multiplex PCR reads into MiXCR, producing one record per CDR3 protein. Among more than 450,000 distinct CDR3 sequences listed, more than 10% were seen once. Time point defined: newly diagnosed GD, antithyroid drugs for less than 3 months. PBMC-extracted RNA yielded the TCR library. The sample was also reused in another study, on T cells in Graves' hyperthyroidism and ophthalmopathy.

The source was peripheral blood mononuclear cells (PBMCs), collected at new diagnosis, from a patient treated with antithyroid drugs. The receptors originated from a woman aged 30 to 39 with Graves disease.

In its sample, this clonotype was seen many times. V and J are TRBV11-2 and TRBJ2-5; D may be TRBD1 (5 bases). Germline values: CDR1 SGHAT, CDR2 FQNNGV. Deletions cut 2 bases from V and 0 bases from J, with 19 bases between. The CDR3 is 18 amino acids. CDR3 in amino acids: CASSLPWGLDRDQETQYF. The DNA for the CDR3 is TGTGCCAGCAGCTTACCATGGGGCCTCGACAGAGACCAAGAGACCCAGTACTTC.

This clonotype was observed a few times. The chain has TRBV20-1 and TRBJ2-3; no clear D gene. Looked up from germline, CDR1 is DFQATT and CDR2 is SNEGSKA (reference sequence). The CDR3 sequence is 14 residues long. The V end was cut by 0 bases, the J end by 5 bases, with 12 bases between. The CDR3 is CSARDSAPQDTQYF. The CDR3 nucleotides read TGCAGTGCTAGAGACTCGGCCCCCCAAGATACGCAGTATTTT.

This clonotype has at least ten counts. The gene calls are TRBV20-1 and TRBJ2-4, with 9 bases matching TRBD2. CDR1 is DFQATT, CDR2 SNEGSKA, per germline (reference sequence). V trimming: 0 bases; J trimming: 0 bases; junction bases outside the gene matches: 3. The CDR3 is made up of 16 amino acids. The CDR3 DNA reads TGCAGTGCTAGAGAGCGGGAGGGGTTAGCCAAAAACATTCAGTACTTC. It is translated as CSAREREGLAKNIQYF.

This clonotype was found many times. V and J are TRBV20-1 and TRBJ2-1, with D perhaps being TRBD1 or TRBD2 (5 bases each). Per the germline V gene, CDR1 is DFQATT and CDR2 is SNEGSKA (reference sequence). The CDR3 is 13 amino acids. Between the trimmed V and J ends, which lost 7 bases and 8 bases, there was a span of 18 bases. The CDR3 DNA reads TGCAGTGTAAAAGAGTCTAGGGGAGATGAGCAGTTCTTC. Amino acids: CSVKESRGDEQFF.

The rearrangement uses TRBV7-8 and TRBJ2-7; D remains ambiguous. This CDR3 has 16 residues. V was pared by 0 bases and J by 6 bases, with 18 bases between. The germline gives CDR1 SGHVS, CDR2 FQNEAQ. CDR3 region: CASSLAPGQSPTEQYF. The CDR3 DNA reads TGTGCCAGCAGCTTAGCGCCTGGGCAGAGTCCCACCGAGCAGTACTTC.

This clonotype was found a few times. The chain links TRBV2 to TRBJ1-4, with 7 bases lining up with TRBD1. With 6 bases clipped from V and 1 base from J, the junction kept 11 bases outside the gene matches. Looked up from germline, CDR1 is SNHLY and CDR2 is FYNNEI. The CDR3 totals 17 residues. CDR3 bases: TGTGCCAGCAGAGTAAGAAACAGGGGTCAAACTAATGAAAAACTGTTTTTT. It yields the protein CASRVRNRGQTNEKLFF.

This clonotype showed up just a few times. V is TRBV5-1 and J is TRBJ2-7; D perhaps matches TRBD2 (5 bases). The CDR3 is 17 residues long. Per germline, CDR1 SGHRS and CDR2 YFSETQ. The germline V and J ends were trimmed by 0 bases and 6 bases, with 22 bases remaining between them. CDR3: CASSLDGPRASFGEQYF. CDR3 sequence (DNA): TGCGCCAGCAGCTTGGATGGCCCGAGGGCGTCATTCGGCGAGCAGTACTTC.

This clonotype was picked up many times. CDR3 DNA: TGTGCCAGCAGCTCGAGGCGGGGGTACACTGAAGCTTTCTTT. Protein: CASSSRRGYTEAFF. The chain carries TRBV13 and TRBJ1-1, with D possibly matching TRBD1 (5 bases). There are 14 residues in the CDR3. V lost 4 bases, J lost 3 bases, and 12 bases lay in between. Germline CDR1 and CDR2: PRHDT and FYEKMQ (reference sequence).

This rearrangement joins TRBV12-5 to TRBJ1-1; no clear D gene. This CDR3 spans 12 amino acids. Per the germline V gene, CDR1 is LGHNT and CDR2 is FRNRAP. V lost 8 bases to trimming and J lost 0 bases, with 7 bases between them. CDR3 residues: CASLALNTEAFF. DNA for the CDR3: TGTGCTAGTCTTGCTTTGAACACTGAAGCTTTCTTT.

This clonotype was picked up many times. The chain combines TRBV12-3 or TRBV12-4 with TRBJ2-1; the D call may be TRBD1 or TRBD2 (5 bases each). The J call is doubtful: the DNA matches TRBJ2-5 better. There are 13 residues in the CDR3. CDR3 protein: CASGIRAGETQYF. The DNA of the CDR3 is TGTGCCAGCGGGATCAGGGCGGGAGAGACCCAGTACTTC.

This clonotype came up many times. The V gene is TRBV28, the J gene TRBJ1-5; D may be TRBD1 (5 bases). The germline V gene encodes CDR1 MDHEN and CDR2 SYDVKM. The CDR3 consists of 14 residues. Deletions cut 5 bases from V and 3 bases from J, with 11 bases between. The chain's CDR3 is CASSQGLFNQPQHF. CDR3 coding DNA: TGTGCCAGCAGTCAGGGACTCTTCAATCAGCCCCAGCATTTT.

This clonotype occurred many times. V and J are TRBV13 and TRBJ1-3; 10 bases line up with TRBD1. Trimming took 4 bases from V and 1 from J; bases not matched to a gene: 4. The CDR3 consists of 16 residues. The germline gives CDR1 PRHDT, CDR2 FYEKMQ (reference sequence). In DNA, the CDR3 is TGTGCCAGCAGCTCCCGGGACAGGGGTTCTGGAAACACCATATATTTT. It codes for CASSSRDRGSGNTIYF. Using reference TRBV13 and TRBJ1-3 for the parts outside the CDR3, the full variable domain is AAGVIQSPRHLIKEKRETATLKCYPIPRHDTVYWYQQGPGQDPQFLISFYEKMQSDKGSIPDRFSAQQFSDYHSELNMSSLELGDSALYFCASSSRDRGSGNTIYFGEGSWLTVV.

The chain couples TRBV9 to TRBJ2-1; 7 bases line up with TRBD2. The CDR3 is 15 amino acids. J was trimmed by 8 bases and V by 0 bases; bases with no gene match: 8. CDR1 and CDR2 (germline): SGDLS, YYNGEE. DNA for the CDR3: TGTGCCAGCAGCGTAGGACGGGACTACGGGCATGAGCAGTTCTTC. It specifies CASSVGRDYGHEQFF.

This clonotype was detected ten times or more. The V call is TRBV20-1, the J call TRBJ2-5; TRBD1 is a possible D gene (5 bases). V was trimmed by 5 bases and J by 4 bases, leaving 14 bases between them. Germline CDR1 reads DFQATT; CDR2 reads SNEGSKA (reference sequence). The CDR3 is made up of 13 amino acids. In nucleotides, the CDR3 is TGCAGTGCTTTAAAGGGGCGCGGAGAGACCCAGTACTTC. Protein: CSALKGRGETQYF.

The sample holds many counts of this clonotype. The chain links TRBV11-2 to TRBJ1-1; 10 bases map to TRBD1. Germline CDR1 SGHAT, CDR2 FQNNGV. After removal of 5 bases from V and 4 bases from J, the junction contained 4 bases not matched to a gene. The CDR3 is made up of 14 amino acids. The CDR3 sequence is CASSARTGGTEAFF. CDR3 nucleotides: TGTGCCAGCAGCGCTAGGACAGGGGGCACTGAAGCTTTCTTT.

The sample holds many counts of this clonotype. The chain recombines TRBV6-9 with TRBJ2-5, with 9 positions matching TRBD2. The CDR3 totals 17 residues. V was pared by 3 bases and J by 5 bases, with 13 bases of the junction left unmatched. The germline V gene has CDR1 MNHGY and CDR2 SVAAGI. CDR3 coding DNA: TGTGCCAGCAGTTACGAGGGGGTGTTAGCGGGAGTTGAGACCCAGTACTTC. Encoded protein: CASSYEGVLAGVETQYF.

This clonotype has ten or more counts. J is TRBJ1-2 and V is TRBV20-1, with 7 bases that match TRBD1. This CDR3 comprises 14 residues. Germline V lookup: CDR1 DFQATT, CDR2 SNEGSKA (reference sequence). V lost 1 base, J lost 7 bases, and 9 bases stayed unmatched. DNA for the CDR3: TGCAGTGCTAGAGTTCTCCGGGACAGCTCTGGCTACACCTTC. Amino acids: CSARVLRDSSGYTF.

A note on this clonotype: An end of the junction differs from the germline gene, which may be a read error. The chain couples TRBV12-3 or TRBV12-4 to TRBJ2-7, with a possible D match to TRBD2 (5 bases). This CDR3 region has 15 residues. DNA for the CDR3: TGTGACAGCACCCCTAGGAGGCGGTTAGGCTACGAGCAGTACTTC. This sequence encodes CDSTPRRRLGYEQYF.

This clonotype was observed at least ten times. The junction differs from germline at one of its ends, possibly a read error. The chain recombines TRBV11-1 with TRBJ1-1; no definite D call. Germline V lookup: CDR1 SGHAT, CDR2 FQDESV (reference sequence). CDR3 length: 14 residues. The CDR3 nucleotides are TGCGCCAGCAGCCCGAGGCAGGCGAACACTGAAGCTTTCTTT. Amino acids: CASSPRQANTEAFF.

A word on this clonotype: A read error is likely here: a far larger clone is one base away. The V and J genes are TRBV2 and TRBJ2-1; D is ambiguous. Germline V lookup: CDR1 SNHLY, CDR2 FYNNEI. This CDR3 contains 14 residues. With 7 bases removed from V and 10 bases from J, the gap between germline ends came to 20 bases. The CDR3 coding sequence is TGTGCCAGCATAAGAGGCCACTCTTTTTACGAGCAGTTCTTC. It specifies CASIRGHSFYEQFF.

This clonotype occurred a few times. J is TRBJ1-5 and V is TRBV19, with a possible D match to TRBD1 (5 bases). The CDR3 is 12 amino acids. Germline V gene lookup returns CDR1 LNHDA and CDR2 SQIVND (reference sequence). The V end was cut by 6 bases, the J end by 6 bases, with 9 bases between. The CDR3 loop reads CASRVGLQPQHF. CDR3 DNA: TGTGCCAGTAGAGTGGGACTTCAGCCCCAGCATTTT.

In its sample, this clonotype was seen many times. The gene calls are TRBV20-1 and TRBJ2-7; 10 bases line up with TRBD2. The CDR3 sequence is 16 residues long. In germline, CDR1 is DFQATT, CDR2 SNEGSKA (reference sequence). The junction had 10 bases not matched to a gene; V was cut back by 3 bases and J by 2 bases. The CDR3 reads CSASPPASGGTYEQYF. The CDR3 region has the DNA TGCAGTGCTAGCCCTCCCGCTAGCGGGGGTACCTACGAGCAGTACTTC.

This clonotype was counted at least ten times. CDR3 nucleotide sequence: TGTGCCAGCAGCCGAAGTATGGGGGCCGTCCAAGAGACCCAGTACTTC. It specifies CASSRSMGAVQETQYF. The chain combines TRBV7-9 with TRBJ2-5; D is perhaps TRBD1 (6 bases). The CDR3 extends over 16 amino acids. Germline V gene lookup returns CDR1 SEHNR and CDR2 FQNEAQ (reference sequence). Deletions cut 5 bases from V and 1 base from J, with 17 bases between. The complete variable domain, with remaining parts taken from reference TRBV7-9 and TRBJ2-5, reads DTGVSQNPRHKITKRGQNVTFRCDPISEHNRLYWYRQTLGQGPEFLTYFQNEAQLEKSRLLSDRFSAERPKGSFSTLEIQRTEQGDSAMYLCASSRSMGAVQETQYFGPGTRLLVL.

This clonotype came up many times. The chain carries TRBV20-1 and TRBJ2-2, with 8 bases aligning to TRBD2. V shed 0 bases, J shed 3 bases, and the junction held 21 bases outside the gene matches. The V gene's germline CDR1 is DFQATT and CDR2 SNEGSKA (reference sequence). This CDR3 has 21 residues. CDR3 protein: CSAREPLRAGVTLVHTGELFF. As DNA, the CDR3 is TGCAGTGCTAGAGAGCCGCTCCGAGCGGGAGTGACTCTCGTCCACACCGGGGAGCTGTTTTTT.

This clonotype was counted many times. This sequence joins TRBV28 and TRBJ2-5; possible D gene TRBD2, 6 bases. V shed 6 bases and J shed 4 bases, with 9 bases lying between them. Germline V gives CDR1 MDHEN, CDR2 SYDVKM. The CDR3 runs to 12 residues. The CDR3 region has the DNA TGTGCCAGCAGGGGCGGGGTAGAGACCCAGTACTTC. Translation gives CASRGGVETQYF. Full variable domain (missing parts from reference TRBV28 and TRBJ2-5): DVKVTQSSRYLVKRTGEKVFLECVQDMDHENMFWYRQDPGLGLRLIYFSYDVKMKEKGDIPEGYSVSREKKERFSLILESASTNQTSMYLCASRGGVETQYFGPGTRLLVL.

The chain recombines TRBV29-1 with TRBJ1-5; a weak D match, TRBD1 (5 bases). Per germline, CDR1 SQVTM and CDR2 ANQGSEA. Between the trimmed V and J ends, which lost 5 bases and 3 bases, there was a span of 11 bases. The CDR3 runs to 13 residues. As DNA, the CDR3 is TGCAGCGTTCGTGGGACGGACAATCAGCCCCAGCATTTT. This encodes CSVRGTDNQPQHF.

This clonotype showed up just a few times. J is TRBJ2-7 and V is TRBV7-2; maybe TRBD2 (5 bases). Germline lookup yields CDR1 SGHTA and CDR2 FQGNSA. CDR3 length: 14 residues. V was trimmed by 5 bases and J by 7 bases, leaving 18 bases between them. The CDR3 DNA follows: TGTGCCAGCAGCCTCACTAGGCCCCTGGGGGAGCAGTACTTC. It translates to CASSLTRPLGEQYF.

The genes are TRBV7-6 and TRBJ1-1, with 7 bases matching TRBD1. The CDR3 consists of 18 residues. Per the germline V gene, CDR1 is SGHVS and CDR2 is FNYEAQ. V lost 2 bases and J lost 7; bases outside the gene matches: 19. CDR3 in amino acids: CASSLREKRAGGTNEAFF. Written as DNA, the CDR3 is TGTGCCAGCAGCTTAAGGGAGAAGAGGGCAGGGGGGACGAATGAAGCTTTCTTT.

This clonotype has ten or more counts. This CDR3 reads CSARFGQGGNEQFF. The CDR3 nucleotides read TGCAGTGCTAGGTTTGGGCAGGGGGGCAATGAGCAGTTCTTC. The chain recombines TRBV20-1 with TRBJ2-1, with D maybe TRBD1 (7 bases). This CDR3 is built from 14 residues. The germline CDR1 and CDR2 sequences are DFQATT and SNEGSKA (reference sequence). V was clipped by 3 bases and J by 6 bases, with 15 bases between them.

This clonotype was detected many times. The chain joins TRBV20-1 to TRBJ1-6, with a tentative D call TRBD1 (5 bases). The CDR3 runs 13 residues. Trimming stripped 6 bases from V and 4 bases from J, with 10 bases between. CDR1 is DFQATT, CDR2 SNEGSKA, per germline (reference sequence). The chain's CDR3 is CSAMTDYNSPLHF. CDR3 DNA sequence: TGCAGTGCCATGACAGATTATAATTCACCCCTCCACTTT.